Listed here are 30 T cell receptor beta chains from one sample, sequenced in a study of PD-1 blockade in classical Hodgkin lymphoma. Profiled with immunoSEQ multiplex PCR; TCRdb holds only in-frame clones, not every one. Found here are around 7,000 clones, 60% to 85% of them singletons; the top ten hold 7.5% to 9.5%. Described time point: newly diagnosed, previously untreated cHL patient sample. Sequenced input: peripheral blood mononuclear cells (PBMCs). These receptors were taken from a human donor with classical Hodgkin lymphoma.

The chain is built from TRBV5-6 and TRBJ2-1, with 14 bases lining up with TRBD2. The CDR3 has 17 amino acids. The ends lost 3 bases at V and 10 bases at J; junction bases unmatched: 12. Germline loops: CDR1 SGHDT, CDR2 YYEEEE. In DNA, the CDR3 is TGTGCCAGCAGCTACGGAACCGGGACTAGCGGGAGAAAGGAGCAGTTCTTC. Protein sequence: CASSYGTGTSGRKEQFF.

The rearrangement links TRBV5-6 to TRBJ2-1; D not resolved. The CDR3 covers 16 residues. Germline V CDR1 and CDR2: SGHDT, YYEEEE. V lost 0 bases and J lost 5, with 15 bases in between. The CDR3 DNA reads TGTGCCAGCAGCTTGGGGTACAGAGATTTTAACAATGAGCAGTTCTTC. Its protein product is CASSLGYRDFNNEQFF.

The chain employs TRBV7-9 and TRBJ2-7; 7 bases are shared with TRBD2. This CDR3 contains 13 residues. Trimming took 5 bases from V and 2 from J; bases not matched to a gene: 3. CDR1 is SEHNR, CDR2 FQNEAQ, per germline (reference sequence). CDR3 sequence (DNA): TGTGCCAGCAGCCCTACTAGCGCCTACGAGCAGTACTTC. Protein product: CASSPTSAYEQYF. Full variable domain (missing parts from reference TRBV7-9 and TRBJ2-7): DTGVSQNPRHKITKRGQNVTFRCDPISEHNRLYWYRQTLGQGPEFLTYFQNEAQLEKSRLLSDRFSAERPKGSFSTLEIQRTEQGDSAMYLCASSPTSAYEQYFGPGTRLTVT.

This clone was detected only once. The CDR3 sequence: CASSWDRGGRAFF. In nucleotides, the CDR3 is TGTGCCAGCAGCTGGGACAGGGGCGGGAGAGCTTTCTTT. The V gene is TRBV11-3, the J gene TRBJ1-1, with TRBD1 matching 10 bases. The J segment lost 10 bases and the V segment lost 4 bases, leaving 6 bases of the junction unmatched. This CDR3 is built from 13 residues. Germline CDR1 is SGHNT and CDR2 is YENEEA.

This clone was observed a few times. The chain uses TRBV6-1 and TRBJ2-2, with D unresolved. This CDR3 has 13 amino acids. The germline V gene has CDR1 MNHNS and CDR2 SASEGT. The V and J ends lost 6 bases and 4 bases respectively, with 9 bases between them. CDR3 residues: CASRRNVTGELFF. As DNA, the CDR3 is TGTGCCAGCAGAAGAAACGTCACCGGGGAGCTGTTTTTT.

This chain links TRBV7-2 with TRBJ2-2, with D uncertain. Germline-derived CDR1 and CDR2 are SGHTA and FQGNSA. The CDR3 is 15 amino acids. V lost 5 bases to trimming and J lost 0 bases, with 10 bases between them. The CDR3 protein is CASSPPRPNTGELFF. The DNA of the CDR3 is TGTGCCAGCAGCCCCCCTCGCCCGAACACCGGGGAGCTGTTTTTT.

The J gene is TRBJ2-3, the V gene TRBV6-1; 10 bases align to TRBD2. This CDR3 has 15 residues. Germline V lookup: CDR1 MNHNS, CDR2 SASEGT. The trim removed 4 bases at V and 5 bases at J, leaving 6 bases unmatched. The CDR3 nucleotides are TGTGCCAGCAGTGTCCTAGCGGGGGTTGAAGATACGCAGTATTTT. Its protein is CASSVLAGVEDTQYF.

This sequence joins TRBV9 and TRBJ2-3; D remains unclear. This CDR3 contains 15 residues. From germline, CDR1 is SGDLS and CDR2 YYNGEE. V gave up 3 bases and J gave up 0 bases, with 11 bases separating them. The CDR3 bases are TGTGCCAGCAGCGCGTCATGGGCTAGCACAGATACGCAGTATTTT. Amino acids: CASSASWASTDTQYF.

The CDR3 is CASTPVAGGAEQYF. The DNA of the CDR3 is TGTGCCAGCACCCCTGTAGCGGGAGGAGCGGAGCAGTACTTC. The gene calls are TRBV2 and TRBJ2-7, with 10 nucleotides matching TRBD2. The V gene's germline CDR1 is SNHLY and CDR2 FYNNEI. This CDR3 contains 14 residues. The V segment lost 7 bases and the J segment 7 bases; nucleotides outside the gene matches: 10.

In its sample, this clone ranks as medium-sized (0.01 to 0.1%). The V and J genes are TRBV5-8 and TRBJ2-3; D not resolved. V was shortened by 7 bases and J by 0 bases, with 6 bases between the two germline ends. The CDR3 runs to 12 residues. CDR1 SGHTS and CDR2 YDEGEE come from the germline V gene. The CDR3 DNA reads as TGTGCCAGCTTATCTAGCACAGATACGCAGTATTTT. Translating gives CASLSSTDTQYF.

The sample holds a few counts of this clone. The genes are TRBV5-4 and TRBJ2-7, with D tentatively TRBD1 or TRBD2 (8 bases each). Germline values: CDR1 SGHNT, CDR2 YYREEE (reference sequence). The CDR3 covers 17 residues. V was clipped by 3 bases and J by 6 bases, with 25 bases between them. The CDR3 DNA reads TGTGCCAGCAGCTCGGGGGGGCGAGACAGGGGAAAAGGCGAGCAGTACTTC. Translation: CASSSGGRDRGKGEQYF.

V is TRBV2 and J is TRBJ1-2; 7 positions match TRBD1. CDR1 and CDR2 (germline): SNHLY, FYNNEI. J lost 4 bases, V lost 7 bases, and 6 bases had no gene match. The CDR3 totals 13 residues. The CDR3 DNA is TGTGCCAGCACCCTAGGACAGGTCTATGGCTACACCTTC. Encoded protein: CASTLGQVYGYTF.

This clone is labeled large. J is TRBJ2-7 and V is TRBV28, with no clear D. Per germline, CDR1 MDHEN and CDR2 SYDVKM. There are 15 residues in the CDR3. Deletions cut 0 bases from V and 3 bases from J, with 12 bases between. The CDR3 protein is CASSLWVAGDYEQYF. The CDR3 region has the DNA TGTGCCAGCAGTTTATGGGTAGCTGGGGACTACGAGCAGTACTTC.

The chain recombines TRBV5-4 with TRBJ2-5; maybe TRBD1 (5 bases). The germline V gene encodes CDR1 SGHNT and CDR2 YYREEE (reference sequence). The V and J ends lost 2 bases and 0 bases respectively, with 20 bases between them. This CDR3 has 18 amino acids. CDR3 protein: CASSFNTGYRPNQETQYF. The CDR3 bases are TGTGCCAGCAGCTTCAATACAGGATACAGACCCAACCAAGAGACCCAGTACTTC. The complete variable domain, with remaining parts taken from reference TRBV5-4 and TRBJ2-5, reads ETGVTQSPTHLIKTRGQQVTLRCSSQSGHNTVSWYQQALGQGPQFIFQYYREEENGRGNFPPRFSGLQFPNYSSELNVNALELDDSALYLCASSFNTGYRPNQETQYFGPGTRLLVL.

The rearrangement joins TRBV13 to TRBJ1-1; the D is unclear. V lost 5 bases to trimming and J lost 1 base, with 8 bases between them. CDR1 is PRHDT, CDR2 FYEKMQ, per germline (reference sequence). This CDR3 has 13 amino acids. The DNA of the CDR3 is TGTGCCAGCAGCCCGACTGAGAACACTGAAGCTTTCTTT. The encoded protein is CASSPTENTEAFF.

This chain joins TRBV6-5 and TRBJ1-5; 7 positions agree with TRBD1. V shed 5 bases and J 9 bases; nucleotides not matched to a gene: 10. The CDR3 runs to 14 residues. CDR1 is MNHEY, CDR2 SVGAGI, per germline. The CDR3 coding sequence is TGTGCCAGCAGTCCCCAGGGGGACGGTTGGCCCCAGCATTTT. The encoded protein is CASSPQGDGWPQHF.

As DNA, the CDR3 is TGTGCCAGCAACCAGGACTCCTACAATGAGCAGTTCTTC. It yields the protein CASNQDSYNEQFF. This chain uses TRBV6-1 with TRBJ2-1; D unresolved. Trimming shortened V by 7 bases and J by 0 bases, and 7 bases separated the two germline ends. Germline CDR1 MNHNS, CDR2 SASEGT. This CDR3 is built from 13 residues.

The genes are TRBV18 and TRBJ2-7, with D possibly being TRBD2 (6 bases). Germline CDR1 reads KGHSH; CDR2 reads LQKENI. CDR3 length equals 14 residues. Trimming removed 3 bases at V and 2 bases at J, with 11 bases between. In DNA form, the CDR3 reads TGTGCCAGCTCACCGGATAGCGGAACCTACGAGCAGTACTTC. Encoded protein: CASSPDSGTYEQYF.

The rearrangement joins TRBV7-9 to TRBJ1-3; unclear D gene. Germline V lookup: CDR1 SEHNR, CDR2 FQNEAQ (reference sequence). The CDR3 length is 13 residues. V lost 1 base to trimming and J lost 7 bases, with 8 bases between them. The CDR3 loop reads CASSLGVGNTIYF. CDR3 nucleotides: TGTGCCAGCAGCTTAGGGGTGGGGAACACCATATATTTT.

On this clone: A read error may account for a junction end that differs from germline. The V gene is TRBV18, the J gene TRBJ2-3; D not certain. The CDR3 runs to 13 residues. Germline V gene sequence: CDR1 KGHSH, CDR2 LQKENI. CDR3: CASSPPGTDTQYF. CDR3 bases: TGTGCCAGCTCCCCACCGGGCACAGATACGCAGTATTTT.

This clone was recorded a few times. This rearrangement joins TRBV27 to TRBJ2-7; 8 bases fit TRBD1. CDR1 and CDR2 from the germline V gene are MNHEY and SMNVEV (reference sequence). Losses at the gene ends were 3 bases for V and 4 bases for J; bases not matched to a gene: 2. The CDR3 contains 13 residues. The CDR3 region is CASSFRGQYEQYF. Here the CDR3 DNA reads TGTGCCAGCAGTTTCAGGGGGCAGTACGAGCAGTACTTC.

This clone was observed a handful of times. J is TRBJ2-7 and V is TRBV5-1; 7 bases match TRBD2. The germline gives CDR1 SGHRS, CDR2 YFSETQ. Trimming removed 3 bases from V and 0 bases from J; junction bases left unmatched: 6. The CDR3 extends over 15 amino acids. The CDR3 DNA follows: TGCGCCAGCAGCTGGGGGGGTTCGAGCTCCTACGAGCAGTACTTC. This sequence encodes CASSWGGSSSYEQYF. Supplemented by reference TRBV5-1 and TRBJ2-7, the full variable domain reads KAGVTQTPRYLIKTRGQQVTLSCSPISGHRSVSWYQQTPGQGLQFLFEYFSETQRNKGNFPGRFSGRQFSNSRSEMNVSTLELGDSALYLCASSWGGSSSYEQYFGPGTRLTVT.

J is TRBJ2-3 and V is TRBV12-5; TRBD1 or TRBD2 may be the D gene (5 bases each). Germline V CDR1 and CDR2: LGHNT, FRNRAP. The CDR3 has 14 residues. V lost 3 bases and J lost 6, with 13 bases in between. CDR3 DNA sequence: TGTGCTAGTGGTTTCGACGGGAAGGGGGATACGCAGTATTTT. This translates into CASGFDGKGDTQYF.

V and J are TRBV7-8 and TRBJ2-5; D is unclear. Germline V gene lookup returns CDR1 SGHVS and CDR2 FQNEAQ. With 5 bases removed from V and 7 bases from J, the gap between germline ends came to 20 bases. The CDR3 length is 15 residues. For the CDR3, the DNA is TGTGCCAGCAGCCCATATAGGACCGAGCAGGCGACCCAGTACTTC. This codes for CASSPYRTEQATQYF.

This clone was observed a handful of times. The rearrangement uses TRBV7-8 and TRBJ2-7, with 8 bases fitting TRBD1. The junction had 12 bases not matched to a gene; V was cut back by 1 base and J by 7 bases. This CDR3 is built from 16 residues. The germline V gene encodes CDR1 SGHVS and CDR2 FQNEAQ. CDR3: CASSLGFRQGKGEQYF. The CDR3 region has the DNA TGTGCCAGCAGCTTAGGGTTCCGACAGGGGAAGGGGGAGCAGTACTTC. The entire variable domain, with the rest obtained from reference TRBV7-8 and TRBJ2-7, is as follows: GAGVSQSPRYKVAKRGQDVALRCDPISGHVSLFWYQQALGQGPEFLTYFQNEAQLDKSGLPSDRFFAERPEGSVSTLKIQRTQQEDSAVYLCASSLGFRQGKGEQYFGPGTRLTVT.

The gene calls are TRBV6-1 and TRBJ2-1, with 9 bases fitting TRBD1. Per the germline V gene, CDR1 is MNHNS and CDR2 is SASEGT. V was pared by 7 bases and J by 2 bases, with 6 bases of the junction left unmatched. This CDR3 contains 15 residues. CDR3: CASTLGQGTYNEQFF. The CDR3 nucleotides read TGTGCCAGCACCTTGGGACAGGGCACCTACAATGAGCAGTTCTTC.

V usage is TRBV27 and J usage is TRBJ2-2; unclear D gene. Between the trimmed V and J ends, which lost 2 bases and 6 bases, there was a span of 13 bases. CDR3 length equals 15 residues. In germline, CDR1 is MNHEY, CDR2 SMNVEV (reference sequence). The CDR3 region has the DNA TGTGCCAGCAGTTTAAGTAGGCCCCTCGCCGGGGAGCTGTTTTTT. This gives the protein CASSLSRPLAGELFF.

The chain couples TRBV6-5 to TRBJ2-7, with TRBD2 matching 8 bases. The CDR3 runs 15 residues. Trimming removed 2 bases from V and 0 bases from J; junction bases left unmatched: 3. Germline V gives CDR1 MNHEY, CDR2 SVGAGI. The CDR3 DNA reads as TGTGCCAGCAGTTACGATCGGGAGGGCTCCTACGAGCAGTACTTC. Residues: CASSYDREGSYEQYF.

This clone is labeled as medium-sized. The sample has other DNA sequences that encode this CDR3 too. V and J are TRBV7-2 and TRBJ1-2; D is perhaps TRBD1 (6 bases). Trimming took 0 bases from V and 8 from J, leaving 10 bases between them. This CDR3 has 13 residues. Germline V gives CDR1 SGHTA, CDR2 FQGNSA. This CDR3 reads CASSLAGGEGYTF. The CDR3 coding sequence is TGTGCCAGCAGCTTAGCGGGGGGCGAGGGCTACACCTTC.

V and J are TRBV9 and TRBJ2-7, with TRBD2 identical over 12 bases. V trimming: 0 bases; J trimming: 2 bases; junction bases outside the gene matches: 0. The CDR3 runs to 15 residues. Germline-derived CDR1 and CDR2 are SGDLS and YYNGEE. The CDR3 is CASSVGLAGAYEQYF. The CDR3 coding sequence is TGTGCCAGCAGCGTAGGACTAGCGGGGGCCTACGAGCAGTACTTC. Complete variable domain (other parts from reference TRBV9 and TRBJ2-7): DSGVTQTPKHLITATGQRVTLRCSPRSGDLSVYWYQQSLDQGLQFLIQYYNGEERAKGNILERFSAQQFPDLHSELNLSSLELGDSALYFCASSVGLAGAYEQYFGPGTRLTVT.